These 24 T cell receptor beta chains were all obtained from the same sample, sequenced in a study of cytomegalovirus exposure and HLA in healthy donors. TCRdb's copy holds only in-frame clones and misses some; the assay was immunoSEQ multiplex PCR. The sample holds 60,000 to 70,000 clones, more than 85% seen once. Material for sequencing was PBMCs. These receptors all stem from a man in his late teens or twenties in good health and CMV-seropositive.

This clone was detected a few times. The rearrangement uses TRBV5-1 and TRBJ2-3; no clear D gene. With 2 bases removed from V and 8 bases from J, the gap between germline ends came to 9 bases. There are 12 residues in the CDR3. Germline V CDR1 and CDR2: SGHRS, YFSETQ. This CDR3 is CASSFGSGTQYF. DNA for the CDR3: TGCGCCAGCAGCTTTGGCTCGGGTACGCAGTATTTT.

This rearrangement joins TRBV30 to TRBJ2-2, with D tentatively TRBD1 (5 bases). Trimming cost V 0 bases and J 3 bases, with 8 bases left between them. The CDR3 runs 14 residues. Germline V CDR1 and CDR2: GTSNPN, SVGIG (reference sequence). The CDR3 reads CAWSVQGYTGELFF. The CDR3 bases are TGTGCCTGGAGTGTTCAGGGATACACCGGGGAGCTGTTTTTT.

The chain links TRBV19 to TRBJ1-5, with D perhaps TRBD1 (6 bases). Germline V gives CDR1 LNHDA, CDR2 SQIVND (reference sequence). The CDR3 consists of 17 residues. V lost 6 bases and J 2 bases, leaving 20 bases between the germline ends. This CDR3 is CASRNQAGALGNQPQHF. Here the CDR3 DNA reads TGTGCCAGTAGGAATCAGGCGGGGGCGCTAGGCAATCAGCCCCAGCATTTT.

This clone was picked up one time. The CDR3 DNA reads TGTGCCAGTAAAATAGCGGTGAGCACAGATACGCAGTATTTT. It specifies CASKIAVSTDTQYF. V and J are TRBV19 and TRBJ2-3, with TRBD2 as a possible D gene (6 bases). The CDR3 has 14 amino acids. Trimming stripped 7 bases from V and 0 bases from J, with 11 bases between. The germline V gene has CDR1 LNHDA and CDR2 SQIVND (reference sequence).

The V call is TRBV28, the J call TRBJ2-1; 7 bases line up with TRBD2. The CDR3 covers 16 residues. Trimming removed 6 bases from V and 3 bases from J; junction bases left unmatched: 11. CDR1 is MDHEN and CDR2 is SYDVKM in the germline V gene. The CDR3 region is CASRDSGGSGYNEQFF. The DNA of the CDR3 is TGTGCCAGCAGAGATTCGGGGGGTAGCGGCTACAATGAGCAGTTCTTC.

The gene calls are TRBV27 and TRBJ1-4; D not resolved. The CDR3 totals 15 residues. V lost 2 bases and J lost 0, with 7 bases in between. Germline V gene data show CDR1 as MNHEY and CDR2 as SMNVEV (reference sequence). Written as DNA, the CDR3 is TGTGCCAGCAGTTTACGCGATGCAACTAATGAAAAACTGTTTTTT. Translating it yields CASSLRDATNEKLFF.

The V and J genes are TRBV6-5 and TRBJ1-1, with TRBD1 matching over 9 bases. Germline CDR1 MNHEY, CDR2 SVGAGI. The ends lost 6 bases at V and 7 bases at J; junction bases unmatched: 12. The CDR3 extends over 15 amino acids. The CDR3 DNA reads as TGTGCCAGCAGCTACCCGGGACAGGGAGGCGGTGAAGCTTTCTTT. It codes for CASSYPGQGGGEAFF.

This clone has only one observation. The V gene is TRBV6-1, the J gene TRBJ2-2; no reliable D call. The germline V and J ends were trimmed by 2 bases and 6 bases, with 7 bases remaining between them. Per the germline V gene, CDR1 is MNHNS and CDR2 is SASEGT. The CDR3 is 13 residues long. In DNA form, the CDR3 reads TGTGCCAGCAGTGAATCTGGCCCCGGGGAGCTGTTTTTT. Protein product: CASSESGPGELFF.

This clone was seen once. The chain carries TRBV7-9 and TRBJ2-3, with 9 nucleotides matching TRBD2. This CDR3 region has 16 residues. Losses at the gene ends were 4 bases for V and 6 bases for J; bases not matched to a gene: 11. Germline loops: CDR1 SEHNR, CDR2 FQNEAQ (reference sequence). The CDR3 DNA is TGTGCCAGCAGCTACAATCCGGGACTAGCAGCCGATACGCAGTATTTT. Its protein product is CASSYNPGLAADTQYF.

V and J are TRBV6-5 and TRBJ2-3; 11 bases fit TRBD1. The J segment lost 3 bases and the V segment lost 5 bases, leaving 4 bases of the junction unmatched. CDR1 is MNHEY and CDR2 is SVGAGI in the germline V gene. This CDR3 region has 15 residues. The CDR3 spells CASSIGTGGTDTQYF. In nucleotides, the CDR3 is TGTGCCAGCAGTATCGGGACAGGGGGAACAGATACGCAGTATTTT.

The chain combines TRBV28 with TRBJ1-2, with TRBD1 as a possible D gene (5 bases). The CDR3 sequence is 15 residues long. Per the germline V gene, CDR1 is MDHEN and CDR2 is SYDVKM. V lost 2 bases, J lost 5 bases, and 15 bases lay in between. CDR3 protein: CASSLSSGIGYGYTF. As DNA, the CDR3 is TGTGCCAGCAGTTTAAGTTCAGGGATCGGGTATGGCTACACCTTC.

The chain uses TRBV2 and TRBJ2-3, with D possibly TRBD2 on 6 matching bases. This CDR3 is 15 amino acids long. V lost 1 base and J 5 bases, leaving 13 bases between the germline ends. Per the germline V gene, CDR1 is SNHLY and CDR2 is FYNNEI. CDR3 sequence (DNA): TGTGCCAGCAGTGAAGGGAGGGCAGGGCTAGATACGCAGTATTTT. Its protein product is CASSEGRAGLDTQYF.

The chain couples TRBV15 to TRBJ2-5; D call uncertain. V dropped 0 bases and J dropped 4 bases, with 12 bases sitting between them. The CDR3 has 15 residues. CDR1 and CDR2 from the germline V gene are LNHNV and YYDKDF (reference sequence). In DNA form, the CDR3 reads TGTGCCACCAGCAGAGATGCCGCCAGTGGAGAGACCCAGTACTTC. Translated: CATSRDAASGETQYF.

This chain connects TRBV27 to TRBJ1-5; TRBD1 matches 8 bases. The CDR3 spans 14 residues. V was pared by 3 bases and J by 3 bases, with 1 base of the junction left unmatched. Germline CDR1 reads MNHEY; CDR2 reads SMNVEV (reference sequence). CDR3 nucleotides: TGTGCCAGCAGTTTCCAGGGGGCCAATCAGCCCCAGCATTTT. Encoded protein: CASSFQGANQPQHF.

The chain carries TRBV15 and TRBJ2-7, with 11 bases matching TRBD1. Looked up from germline, CDR1 is LNHNV and CDR2 is YYDKDF (reference sequence). CDR3 length: 15 amino acids. The J segment lost 1 base and the V segment lost 3 bases, leaving 2 bases of the junction unmatched. The CDR3 sequence is CATSSRDRGSYEQYF. The CDR3 nucleotides read TGTGCCACCAGCAGCCGGGACAGGGGGTCCTACGAGCAGTACTTC.

This chain links TRBV19 with TRBJ1-5; D is possibly TRBD1 (6 bases). The CDR3 consists of 14 residues. Germline V gives CDR1 LNHDA, CDR2 SQIVND (reference sequence). With 4 bases removed from V and 6 bases from J, the gap between germline ends came to 13 bases. The CDR3 DNA reads as TGTGCCAGTAGTAGGGGGGGCTGGGGTCAGCCCCAGCATTTT. Its protein product is CASSRGGWGQPQHF.

This clone has only one observation. V and J are TRBV27 and TRBJ1-2; 7 bases are a match to TRBD1. Germline trimming cut 0 bases from V and 6 bases from J; bases unmatched to any gene: 1. The V gene's germline CDR1 is MNHEY and CDR2 SMNVEV (reference sequence). The CDR3 contains 13 residues. This CDR3 is CASSLSGGHGYTF. The CDR3 DNA reads as TGTGCCAGCAGTTTATCAGGGGGCCATGGCTACACCTTC.

The chain recombines TRBV19 with TRBJ1-1; D remains ambiguous. V lost 7 bases, J lost 4 bases, and 22 bases lay in between. CDR1 is LNHDA, CDR2 SQIVND, per germline (reference sequence). This CDR3 region has 16 residues. CDR3 sequence (DNA): TGTGCCAGTATGATGGCACGTAAGGCGGCGGGCACTGAAGCTTTCTTT. It specifies CASMMARKAAGTEAFF.

This clone was seen once. The chain is built from TRBV7-9 and TRBJ2-7; 7 bases agree with TRBD1. Germline V gene sequence: CDR1 SEHNR, CDR2 FQNEAQ (reference sequence). V lost 4 bases and J lost 7; bases outside the gene matches: 7. This CDR3 is built from 13 residues. CDR3 bases: TGTGCCAGCAGCTCGAACAGGGGTTGGGAGCAGTACTTC. Translating gives CASSSNRGWEQYF. Complete variable domain (other parts from reference TRBV7-9 and TRBJ2-7): DTGVSQNPRHKITKRGQNVTFRCDPISEHNRLYWYRQTLGQGPEFLTYFQNEAQLEKSRLLSDRFSAERPKGSFSTLEIQRTEQGDSAMYLCASSSNRGWEQYFGPGTRLTVT.

The V gene is TRBV9, the J gene TRBJ2-7; the D gene is possibly TRBD2 (6 bases). Trimming stripped 10 bases from V and 2 bases from J, with 13 bases between. The CDR3 has 12 amino acids. CDR1 and CDR2 (germline): SGDLS, YYNGEE. The CDR3 protein is CAPLAGTYEQYF. CDR3 coding DNA: TGTGCCCCCCTCGCGGGGACCTACGAGCAGTACTTC.

This sequence joins TRBV23-1 and TRBJ2-3; 13 bases map to TRBD2. TRBV23-1 is an open reading frame whose function is uncertain. There are 19 residues in the CDR3. Trimming at V came to 2 bases and at J to 2 bases, leaving 10 bases not matched to a gene. This CDR3 is CASSQPGTTSGRYTDTQYF. In DNA, the CDR3 is TGCGCCAGCAGTCAACCGGGGACGACTAGCGGGAGGTACACAGATACGCAGTATTTT.

The chain couples TRBV5-4 to TRBJ2-1; D is perhaps TRBD2 (6 bases). This CDR3 comprises 13 residues. CDR1 is SGHNT and CDR2 is YYREEE in the germline V gene (reference sequence). V was clipped by 1 base and J by 6 bases, with 8 bases between them. CDR3 sequence reads: CASSLRELNEQFF. CDR3 bases: TGTGCCAGCAGCTTGCGGGAGCTCAATGAGCAGTTCTTC.

The chain has TRBV10-3 and TRBJ2-3, with D unclear. CDR3 length equals 14 residues. Germline lookup yields CDR1 ENHRY and CDR2 SYGVKD. V was cut by 5 bases and J by 4 bases, with 13 bases left in between. The CDR3 spells CAISNIEEPDTQYF. In nucleotides, the CDR3 is TGTGCCATCAGTAATATAGAAGAGCCAGATACGCAGTATTTT.

The chain recombines TRBV30 with TRBJ1-5, with D tentatively TRBD1 (5 bases). Between the trimmed V and J ends, which lost 3 bases and 1 base, there was a span of 10 bases. CDR1 and CDR2 (germline): GTSNPN, SVGIG (reference sequence). This CDR3 is 14 amino acids long. CDR3 DNA: TGTGCCTGGAGCGGAGACAGCAGCAATCAGCCCCAGCATTTT. It specifies CAWSGDSSNQPQHF. Variable domain in full (rest from reference TRBV30 and TRBJ1-5): SQTIHQWPATLVQPVGSPLSLECTVEGTSNPNLYWYRQAAGRGLQLLFYSVGIGQISSEVPQNLSASRPQDRQFILSSKKLLLSDSGFYLCAWSGDSSNQPQHFGDGTRLSIL.